The source of this TCR beta chain is a study of blood T cell repertoires in COVID-19 (dated by TCRdb to about 2020). As for the study more broadly: The collaborator samples originated in the United States, Italy and Spain and spanned the acute and convalescent phases of COVID-19. Subjects who had been exposed to COVID-19, were actively infected with it, or had recovered from it provided the deeply sampled blood TCRbeta repertoires that made up the dataset. The repertoires were released in a freely available public database meant as a resource for research on the immune response to SARS-CoV-2. The material from the prospective study consisted of cDNA or gDNA derived from T cells, B-cell-depleted T cells, or PBMCs. Sample metadata almost always included a de-identified subject ID, COVID-19 status, age in years and sex. Where HLA class I and class II types were available, the types were taken from metadata supplied by the sample provider, not from assay-based typing. Samples were obtained from the ongoing ImmuneRACE study (first 160 participants) and from 1,254 subjects provided by 6 global collaborators. The paper's findings and limits, for the study overall: The quantity of clinical and demographic metadata differed by source and by participant and was supplied without curation.

On this clone itself: The antigen it binds to is not known. Base qualities are not recorded, but no much larger clone differs from it by a single base.

At one collaborating source in Seattle, patients were enrolled during active infection and were followed longitudinally through the course of disease. Each collaborating institution followed its own protocols to collect whole blood in K2EDTA tubes. Collaborator samples were shipped for TCRbeta analysis as frozen whole blood, isolated PBMCs, or DNA extracted from either sample type. Here V drops 3 bases and J drops 5 bases, and the junction holds 5 bases not matched to any gene. The CDR3 goes from the cysteine to the phenylalanine over 14 residues. Only the CDR3 DNA is retained, 42 bases long and in frame from the first base. Via the germline V gene (reference sequence), CDR1 is LGHDT and CDR2 YNNKEL. TCRbeta CDR3 regions were amplified from genomic DNA by means of the immunoSEQ Assay, a bias-controlled multiplex PCR. In the paper's pipeline: The number of nucleated cells in each sample was estimated by amplification of reference gene primers within the assay. Sequence reads were collapsed and filtered to measure the absolute abundance of every unique TCRbeta CDR3 rearrangement. For each sample, productive Simpson clonality was calculated by taking the square root of Simpson's diversity index across productive rearrangements. This immuneACCESS table, as held by TCRdb, lists in-frame sequences with V and J called but not all clones. Of the missing ones, under half trace to an unresolved V gene in checked studies; the others have no known cause. That table is the source of V, J and clone size, and D and trimming were worked out from the DNA. This sample is represented by some 110,000 clones; around 85% of them were singletons. The ten biggest clones cover around 3% of the sample.

Sequenced sample: peripheral blood. This receptor was obtained from an elderly woman with COVID-19, enrolled during active disease. The chain couples TRBV3-1 (or the pseudogene TRBV3-2) to TRBJ2-5; 8 central nucleotides agree with TRBD1. The nucleotide sequence reads TGTGCCAGCAGCCATTCGACAGGGGCGGAGACCCAGTACTTC. This is translated as CASSHSTGAETQYF.